This T cell receptor beta chain originates from a study of T-cell memory formation after mild COVID-19. General study points: From day 15 to 85, contracting clones were balanced between CD4 and CD8, whereas later expanders leaned toward CD4+.

TCRdb redid the calling of the 5' RACE reads with MiXCR, one entry per CDR3 protein. Among under 350,000 distinct CDR3 sequences listed, about 17% were seen once. There are a few counts of this clonotype. Its target is not known. The material sequenced was PBMCs or a T cell subset sorted from them (not recorded which). This sequence originates from a young man who had mild COVID-19 (a few samples of this study predate the infection). Cell type and time point are not known.

The CDR3 nucleotides are TGTGCCAGCAGCTTACGCCGGTTTGGGACAGGGTACACCGGGGAGCTGTTTTTT. Encoded protein: CASSLRRFGTGYTGELFF. The J gene is TRBJ2-2, the V gene TRBV11-2, with 9 bases fitting TRBD1. This CDR3 is built from 18 residues. Trimming took 2 bases from V and 3 from J; bases not matched to a gene: 10. Germline V lookup: CDR1 SGHAT, CDR2 FQNNGV.